A single sample is the source of the 9 T cell receptor beta chains below, sequenced in a study of blood T cells in healthy people across ages. Sample-barcoded 5' priming and a J-beta primer mix drove a second PCR of roughly 6 to 12 cycles. TCRdb processed the 5' RACE reads anew with MiXCR; each CDR3 protein has one entry. Altogether around 400,000 distinct CDR3 sequences are present, roughly half being singletons, with the ten largest covering over 40%. The sequenced sample consisted of blood. The receptors originated from a man aged 55-75 years in good health.

This clonotype was seen just once. A junction end diverges from the germline sequence, so it may reflect a read error. V gene TRBV11-2 combines with J gene TRBJ1-2, with 8 bases matching TRBD1. This CDR3 is 15 amino acids long. Germline V gene lookup returns CDR1 SGHAT and CDR2 FQNNGV. The CDR3 loop reads CASSLFPGTGYGYTF. CDR3 DNA sequence: TGCGCCAGCAGCTTATTCCCCGGGACAGGCTATGGCTACACCTTC.

This clonotype has a count of ten or more. This chain uses TRBV20-1 with TRBJ1-6, with a weak D call TRBD1 (6 bases). The V and J ends lost 6 bases and 5 bases respectively, with 14 bases between them. Looked up from germline, CDR1 is DFQATT and CDR2 is SNEGSKA (reference sequence). The CDR3 loop spans 14 amino acids. For the CDR3, the DNA is TGCAGTGCAACCGGGACACCCAATAATTCACCCCTCCACTTT. This translates into CSATGTPNNSPLHF.

This clonotype was seen a few times. The V call is TRBV6-2 or TRBV6-3, the J call TRBJ2-1; possibly TRBD2 for D (6 bases). The CDR3 loop spans 16 amino acids. The germline CDR1 and CDR2 sequences are MNHEY and SVGEGT. Trimming removed 6 bases from V and 4 bases from J, with 19 bases in between. The CDR3 reads CASRETSIEEYNEQFF. In DNA form, the CDR3 reads TGTGCCAGCAGGGAAACTAGCATCGAAGAGTACAATGAGCAGTTCTTC.

The chain recombines TRBV28 with TRBJ2-7, with TRBD1 identical over 7 bases. V dropped 5 bases and J dropped 3; count of bases not matched to a gene: 7. The CDR3 runs to 14 residues. Per germline, CDR1 MDHEN and CDR2 SYDVKM. In DNA form, the CDR3 reads TGTGCCAGCAGTAAGGGACAGAACAGCTACGAGCAGTACTTC. Its translation: CASSKGQNSYEQYF. Combining the CDR3 with reference TRBV28 and TRBJ2-7 gives the whole variable domain DVKVTQSSRYLVKRTGEKVFLECVQDMDHENMFWYRQDPGLGLRLIYFSYDVKMKEKGDIPEGYSVSREKKERFSLILESASTNQTSMYLCASSKGQNSYEQYFGPGTRLTVT.

The rearrangement uses TRBV11-2 and TRBJ1-2, with D maybe TRBD1 (5 bases). The V and J ends lost 8 bases and 6 bases respectively, with 13 bases between them. The CDR3 loop spans 12 amino acids. Germline CDR1 is SGHAT and CDR2 is FQNNGV. The CDR3 reads CASGAGYDGYTF. Here the CDR3 DNA reads TGTGCCAGCGGAGCAGGGTATGATGGCTACACCTTC.

The chain couples TRBV4-1 to TRBJ1-2, with D maybe TRBD1 (5 bases). The CDR3 is 16 residues long. V lost 4 bases and J 7 bases, leaving 22 bases between the germline ends. Germline V lookup: CDR1 MGHRA, CDR2 YSYEKL. DNA for the CDR3: TGCGCCAGCAGCCCTACGCCCCCAAACGGGGCTGCTGGCTACACCTTC. Amino acid sequence: CASSPTPPNGAAGYTF.

This chain connects TRBV29-1 to TRBJ2-1, with 8 positions matching TRBD1. The V segment lost 6 bases and the J segment 4 bases; nucleotides outside the gene matches: 5. Looked up from germline, CDR1 is SQVTM and CDR2 is ANQGSEA. The CDR3 totals 13 residues. CDR3 region: CSVPRTGYNEQFF. The CDR3 region has the DNA TGCAGCGTCCCCAGGACAGGGTACAATGAGCAGTTCTTC.

This chain joins TRBV7-2 and TRBJ1-5; D unclear. Trimming cost V 1 base and J 6 bases, with 13 bases left between them. CDR3 length equals 15 residues. The germline V gene encodes CDR1 SGHTA and CDR2 FQGNSA. The CDR3: CASSLDGGEGQPQHF. The CDR3, as DNA: TGTGCCAGCAGCTTAGATGGCGGGGAAGGTCAGCCCCAGCATTTT. Variable domain in full (rest from reference TRBV7-2 and TRBJ1-5): GAGVSQSPSNKVTEKGKDVELRCDPISGHTALYWYRQSLGQGLEFLIYFQGNSAPDKSGLPSDRFSAERTGGSVSTLTIQRTQQEDSAVYLCASSLDGGEGQPQHFGDGTRLSIL.

This clonotype occurred a few times. The V and J genes are TRBV7-2 and TRBJ2-1; 9 bases match TRBD2. CDR1 is SGHTA and CDR2 is FQGNSA in the germline V gene. The CDR3 covers 16 residues. V lost 6 bases to trimming and J lost 9 bases; unmatched junction nucleotides: 15. The CDR3 sequence: CASRNNLRGRASEQFF. For the CDR3, the DNA is TGTGCCAGCAGGAACAATCTGCGCGGGAGGGCCTCTGAGCAGTTCTTC.